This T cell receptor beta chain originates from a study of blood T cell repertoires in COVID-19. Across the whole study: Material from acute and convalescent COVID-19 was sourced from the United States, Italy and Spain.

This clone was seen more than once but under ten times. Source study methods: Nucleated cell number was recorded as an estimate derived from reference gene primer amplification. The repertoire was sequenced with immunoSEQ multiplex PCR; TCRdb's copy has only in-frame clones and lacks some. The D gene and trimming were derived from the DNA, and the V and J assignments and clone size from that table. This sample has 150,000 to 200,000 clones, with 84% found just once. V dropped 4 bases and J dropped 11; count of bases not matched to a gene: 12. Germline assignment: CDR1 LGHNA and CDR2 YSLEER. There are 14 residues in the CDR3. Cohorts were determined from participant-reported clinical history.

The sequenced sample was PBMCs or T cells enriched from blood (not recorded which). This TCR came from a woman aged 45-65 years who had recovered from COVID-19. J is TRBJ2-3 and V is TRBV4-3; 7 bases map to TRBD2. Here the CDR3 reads CASSPQRGGAGQYF. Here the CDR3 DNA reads TGCGCCAGCAGCCCTCAGCGGGGCGGCGCTGGGCAGTATTTT.